Listed here are 17 T cell receptor beta chains from one sample, sequenced in a study of T-cell memory formation after mild COVID-19. TCRdb itself ran the 5' RACE reads through MiXCR, one entry per CDR3 protein. The profile shows 300,000 to 400,000 distinct CDR3 sequences, about 16% of them singletons. Sequenced input: PBMCs or a T cell subset sorted from them (not recorded which). The receptor set was obtained from a man younger than 35 who had mild COVID-19 (a few samples of this study predate the infection). Cell type and time point are not known.

This clonotype came up a few times. The gene calls are TRBV6-5 and TRBJ2-7; 7 bases map to TRBD2. V was clipped by 4 bases and J by 3 bases; unmatched bases: 6. Germline CDR1 MNHEY, CDR2 SVGAGI. The CDR3 consists of 14 residues. CDR3 DNA sequence: TGTGCCAGCAGTTCTAGCGGACTAGTCTACGAGCAGTACTTC. Encoded protein: CASSSSGLVYEQYF.

The genes are TRBV27 and TRBJ1-1; TRBD1 agrees at 8 bases. The V segment lost 5 bases and the J segment 5 bases; nucleotides outside the gene matches: 7. From germline, CDR1 is MNHEY and CDR2 SMNVEV (reference sequence). This CDR3 spans 14 amino acids. This CDR3 is CASSRRTGMTEAFF. For the CDR3, the DNA is TGTGCCAGCAGTAGACGGACAGGGATGACTGAAGCTTTCTTT.

This clonotype was counted only a few times. The CDR3 here is CASSPGQGKSQHF. In nucleotides, the CDR3 is TGTGCCAGCTCTCCGGGACAGGGTAAGTCCCAGCATTTT. The chain joins TRBV18 to TRBJ1-5; 9 positions match TRBD1. The junction had 8 bases not matched to a gene; V was cut back by 6 bases and J by 11 bases. The CDR3 totals 13 residues. Germline values: CDR1 KGHSH, CDR2 LQKENI.

This sequence joins TRBV2 and TRBJ2-7; 7 bases line up with TRBD2. V lost 1 base to trimming and J lost 5 bases; unmatched junction nucleotides: 11. Per the germline V gene, CDR1 is SNHLY and CDR2 is FYNNEI. The CDR3 contains 16 residues. CDR3 sequence reads: CASSEEDRGVSHEQYF. The CDR3, as DNA: TGTGCCAGCAGTGAAGAGGACCGGGGGGTGAGCCACGAGCAGTACTTC.

This clonotype was detected a few times. This chain uses TRBV12-3 or TRBV12-4 with TRBJ2-7; D is undetermined. V was shortened by 5 bases and J by 2 bases, with 13 bases between the two germline ends. The CDR3 contains 14 residues. CDR3 sequence: CASSPFMSTYEQYF. CDR3 bases: TGTGCCAGCAGTCCATTTATGTCCACCTACGAGCAGTACTTC.

The rearrangement joins TRBV6-4 to TRBJ2-1; 8 nucleotides match TRBD2. Trimming cost V 4 bases and J 3 bases; bases outside gene matches: 5. The CDR3 runs 15 residues. Germline V gives CDR1 MRHNA, CDR2 SNTAGT. The CDR3 reads CASSAEAGDYNEQFF. The CDR3, as DNA: TGTGCCAGCAGTGCCGAAGCGGGGGACTACAATGAGCAGTTCTTC.

The chain couples TRBV4-2 to TRBJ2-7, with D perhaps being TRBD1 or TRBD2 (7 bases each). Trimming removed 0 bases from V and 1 base from J, with 10 bases in between. The germline gives CDR1 LGHNA, CDR2 YNFKEQ. This CDR3 region has 15 residues. CDR3 coding DNA: TGTGCCAGCAGCCAAGACAGGGGGGGATCCTACGAGCAGTACTTC. Amino acid sequence: CASSQDRGGSYEQYF.

At least ten counts were recorded for this clonotype. As DNA, the CDR3 is TGCAGCGTTGTCACGGTTAACACTGAAGCTTTCTTT. Its translation is CSVVTVNTEAFF. This chain connects TRBV29-1 to TRBJ1-1; D remains ambiguous. CDR3 length equals 12 residues. Germline CDR1 is SQVTM and CDR2 is ANQGSEA. V lost 4 bases to trimming and J lost 2 bases, with 8 bases between them.

This clonotype was observed a few times. V gene TRBV7-9 combines with J gene TRBJ2-7, with TRBD1 identical over 8 bases. The V and J ends lost 3 bases and 0 bases, in that order; junction bases with no gene match: 7. The CDR3 extends over 16 amino acids. Germline CDR1 SEHNR, CDR2 FQNEAQ (reference sequence). Here the CDR3 DNA reads TGTGCCAGCAGCTTCAATCGGGACAGGAGCTCCTACGAGCAGTACTTC. Its protein is CASSFNRDRSSYEQYF. Full variable domain (remainder filled in from reference TRBV7-9 and TRBJ2-7): DTGVSQNPRHKITKRGQNVTFRCDPISEHNRLYWYRQTLGQGPEFLTYFQNEAQLEKSRLLSDRFSAERPKGSFSTLEIQRTEQGDSAMYLCASSFNRDRSSYEQYFGPGTRLTVT.

This clonotype was counted many times. The genes are TRBV5-1 and TRBJ2-5; D possibly corresponds to TRBD2 (6 bases). Between the trimmed V and J ends, which lost 2 bases and 1 base, there was a span of 6 bases. Germline-derived CDR1 and CDR2 are SGHRS and YFSETQ. CDR3 size: 13 residues. The CDR3 here is CASSFGSQETQYF. The CDR3 coding sequence is TGCGCCAGCAGCTTCGGGAGCCAAGAGACCCAGTACTTC.

The V call is TRBV12-3 or TRBV12-4, the J call TRBJ1-1, with D hard to call. V lost 3 bases, J lost 4 bases, and 9 bases lay in between. There are 13 residues in the CDR3. In nucleotides, the CDR3 is TGTGCCAGCAGTTTCGGGGTAGGCACTGAAGCTTTCTTT. This gives the protein CASSFGVGTEAFF.

This clonotype was counted only a few times. The CDR3 nucleotides are TGCAGCGTTGTTACAGGGGGTCTCTCTGGAAACACCATATATTTT. Residues: CSVVTGGLSGNTIYF. This chain connects TRBV29-1 to TRBJ1-3; TRBD1 aligns across 8 bases. Germline values: CDR1 SQVTM, CDR2 ANQGSEA. Unmatched junction bases numbered 5, after V lost 4 bases and J lost 0 bases. The length of the CDR3 is 15 residues.

Only a few counts were recorded for this clonotype. The gene calls are TRBV5-1 and TRBJ1-2, with D maybe TRBD1 (6 bases). Between the trimmed V and J ends, which lost 1 base and 4 bases, there was a span of 17 bases. The CDR3 totals 16 residues. The germline V gene encodes CDR1 SGHRS and CDR2 YFSETQ. The CDR3 DNA follows: TGCGCCAGCAGCTTGACAGGGACACCGGGTCCCTATGGCTACACCTTC. Its protein is CASSLTGTPGPYGYTF.

The table lists this clonotype with a few counts. The chain has TRBV4-1 and TRBJ1-2; 10 nucleotides line up with TRBD1. Trimming at V came to 2 bases and at J to 6 bases, leaving 12 bases not matched to a gene. The CDR3 consists of 17 residues. The germline V gene has CDR1 MGHRA and CDR2 YSYEKL. DNA for the CDR3: TGCGCCAGCAGCCAAATGGGGATGACAGGGGGCAGGGATGGCTACACCTTC. Amino acid sequence: CASSQMGMTGGRDGYTF.

There are a few counts of this clonotype. V usage is TRBV6-6 and J usage is TRBJ2-7, with D perhaps matching TRBD1 (6 bases). CDR1 and CDR2 (germline): MNHNY, SVGAGI (reference sequence). Trimming removed 7 bases from V and 6 bases from J, with 19 bases in between. The CDR3 covers 14 residues. The CDR3 reads CASTSWQGMSEQYV. In DNA, the CDR3 is TGTGCCAGCACTTCATGGCAGGGGATGTCCGAGCAGTACGTC.

The chain links TRBV6-6 to TRBJ2-5, with 8 positions matching TRBD1. Germline V gives CDR1 MNHNY, CDR2 SVGAGI (reference sequence). The CDR3 has 15 residues. With V trimmed by 6 bases and J by 5 bases, 11 bases remained unmatched. Here the CDR3 DNA reads TGTGCCAGCAGCCCCCCAGGGGGCACTGGGGAGACCCAGTACTTC. Translated, it gives CASSPPGGTGETQYF.

V gene TRBV5-6 combines with J gene TRBJ2-5; TRBD2 matches at 11 bases. CDR1 and CDR2 (germline): SGHDT, YYEEEE. The CDR3 runs to 14 residues. Trimming removed 6 bases from V and 4 bases from J; junction bases left unmatched: 5. DNA of the CDR3: TGTGCCAGCATTAGCGGGGGGGCCGGAGAGACCCAGTACTTC. This sequence encodes CASISGGAGETQYF. The variable domain in full, with the rest retrieved from reference TRBV5-6 and TRBJ2-5, is DAGVTQSPTHLIKTRGQQVTLRCSPKSGHDTVSWYQQALGQGPQFIFQYYEEEERQRGNFPDRFSGHQFPNYSSELNVNALLLGDSALYLCASISGGAGETQYFGPGTRLLVL.